Listed below are T cell receptor beta chains from one sample, sequenced in a study of T cell responses to AZD1222 COVID-19 vaccine. Here immunoSEQ multiplex PCR was the method, and the copy in TCRdb shows in-frame clones only, minus some. The data contain some 120,000 clones, approximately 90% of them seen just once; the ten biggest clones take up roughly 11%. The material sequenced was peripheral blood, taken on day 0 of MenACWY control vaccination. The receptors were gathered from an adult in good health. Each CDR3 is given with its conserved first and last residue. The D gene is left open where the match is weak. Only some rows state a clone size, as once, few, many or a class for expanded clones.

TGTGCCAGCAGTGAAAGGGCTAGCGGGAGGTACGAGCAGTACTTC CASSERASGRYEQYF 15 TRBJ2-7 TRBV2 . TRBD2
TGTGCCAGCAGCTTAGGGTTGGCAGTGCAAGCTTTCTTT CASSLGLAVQAFF 13 TRBJ1-1 TRBV7-8 . .
TGTGCCAGCAGCTTAGGGGGGGAGCCCCAGCATTTT CASSLGGEPQHF 12 TRBJ1-5 TRBV7-9 . .
TGTGCCACAAAGGGACTAGCGGGAGTCAATGAGCAGTTCTTC CATKGLAGVNEQFF 14 TRBJ2-1 TRBV7-6 . TRBD2
TGTGCCATCAGGAGGGATGGGAGGCCGACTAACTATGGCTACACCTTC CAIRRDGRPTNYGYTF 16 TRBJ1-2 TRBV10-3 . .
TGTGCCAGCAGCCCAGGACTGCCTAGTCAGCCCCAGCATTTT CASSPGLPSQPQHF 14 TRBJ1-5 TRBV7-2 . .
TGTGCCAGCAGCGGGAGGGGGGGGCACGCTGAAGCTTTCTTT CASSGRGGHAEAFF 14 TRBJ1-1 TRBV11-3 . .
TGTGCCAGCAGACCACAGGGTGTCCAAGAGACCCAGTACTTC CASRPQGVQETQYF 14 TRBJ2-5 TRBV11-3 . .
TGTGCCAGCAGCCAAATGGTGGGACAGGGGACAGATACGCAGTATTTT CASSQMVGQGTDTQYF 16 TRBJ2-3 TRBV3-1/TRBV3-2 . TRBD1
TGTGCCAGCAGCTTAAATTACAGAAAAGAGACCCAGTACTTC CASSLNYRKETQYF 14 TRBJ2-5 TRBV13 . .
TGTGCCTGGAGTAACACCAGGACTAGTCCTACCACAGATACGCAGTATTTT CAWSNTRTSPTTDTQYF 17 TRBJ2-3 TRBV30 once TRBD2
TGTGCCAGCAGCTTAGCGCGAGTGGGCAATCAGCCCCAGCATTTT CASSLARVGNQPQHF 15 TRBJ1-5 TRBV7-8 . .
TGCAGCGTTGAACAGGGGGCTGGAGATACGCAGTATTTT CSVEQGAGDTQYF 13 TRBJ2-3 TRBV29-1 . TRBD1
TGTGCCAGCAGTTACTTCCCGCAGGACGAGCAGTACTTC CASSYFPQDEQYF 13 TRBJ2-7 TRBV6-5 . .
TGTGCCAGCAGCCCCCGGACACCTTCCAATCAGCCCCAGCATTTT CASSPRTPSNQPQHF 15 TRBJ1-5 TRBV6-5 . .
TGTGCCAGCAGTCACCGGACAGGGCCGCAAGAGACCCAGTACTTC CASSHRTGPQETQYF 15 TRBJ2-5 TRBV6-5 . TRBD1
TGTGCCAGTAGTATAGCTTTTGGAGGGGTAGATACGCAGTATTTT CASSIAFGGVDTQYF 15 TRBJ2-3 TRBV19 . .
TGTGCCAGCAGTGACTCACCTGGCGGCCATGAGCAGTTCTTC CASSDSPGGHEQFF 14 TRBJ2-1 TRBV6-4 . .
TGCGCCAGCAGGCCGTTCTCCTCCTTCTCCTACGAGCAGTACTTC CASRPFSSFSYEQYF 15 TRBJ2-7 TRBV10-1 . .
TGTGCCAGCAGCTTAGCAGGGCAGGTCCGTGGGACCCAGTACTTC CASSLAGQVRGTQYF 15 TRBJ2-5 TRBV7-2 . .
TGTGCCAGCAGCCCCCGGGACACCAGCACAGATACGCAGTATTTT CASSPRDTSTDTQYF 15 TRBJ2-3 TRBV7-6 . .
TGTGCCAGCAGCTTGGTTGGTTACGCCTACGAGCAGTACTTC CASSLVGYAYEQYF 14 TRBJ2-7 TRBV5-4 . .
TGTGCCAGCAGCCGGACCGGGACAGGATACAATGAGCAGTTCTTC CASSRTGTGYNEQFF 15 TRBJ2-1 TRBV6-5 . TRBD1
TGTGCCAGCAGCTTGAACGTCTATGGCTACACCTTC CASSLNVYGYTF 12 TRBJ1-2 TRBV7-9 . .
TGTGCCAGCAGCTTGGCTGGGACTCGAAACACCGGGGAGCTGTTTTTT CASSLAGTRNTGELFF 16 TRBJ2-2 TRBV5-5 once .
TGTGCCAGTATCCTGGGACAGGGTAATCAGCCCCAGCATTTT CASILGQGNQPQHF 14 TRBJ1-5 TRBV19 . TRBD1
TGTGCCTGGAGTGTACTGGGGCGCGGGCAGCCCCAGCATTTT CAWSVLGRGQPQHF 14 TRBJ1-5 TRBV30 . .
TGTGCCAGCAGCCCCCTTCCGGACAGGGGCACAGGAGAGCCCCAGCATTTT CASSPLPDRGTGEPQHF 17 TRBJ1-5 TRBV27 . TRBD1
TGTGCCAGCAGCCCTTCCTCGAGCCCGGGACAGGGGAACTATGGCTACACCTTC CASSPSSSPGQGNYGYTF 18 TRBJ1-2 TRBV11-2 few TRBD1
TGTGCCAGCAGTCTCAGGGGTCTGGAGACCCAGTACTTC CASSLRGLETQYF 13 TRBJ2-5 TRBV11-1 . .
TGCGCCAGCAGCTTCACCGGGAAACTCTCCTACGAGCAGTACTTC CASSFTGKLSYEQYF 15 TRBJ2-7 TRBV5-1 . .
TGTGCCATCAGTGACTCCACTAGGGGATCCACAGATACGCAGTATTTT CAISDSTRGSTDTQYF 16 TRBJ2-3 TRBV10-3 once .
TGTGCCAGCAGCTTGGCGGGACTAGCGGACAATGAGCAGTTCTTC CASSLAGLADNEQFF 15 TRBJ2-1 TRBV5-5 . TRBD2
TGTGCCAGCAGCACCAAGGGAGAGAGAGTCACAGATACGCAGTATTTT CASSTKGERVTDTQYF 16 TRBJ2-3 TRBV11-3 . .
TGTGCCAGCAGCTTAACCGGGACAGGGACGGCTGAAGCTTTCTTT CASSLTGTGTAEAFF 15 TRBJ1-1 TRBV7-8 . TRBD1
TGTGCCATCAGTCCCTTGGGGTATCGCTCTGGAAACACCATATATTTT CAISPLGYRSGNTIYF 16 TRBJ1-3 TRBV10-3 . .
TGTGCCAGCAGCACGCTGGGACAGCAATATAGCAATCAGCCCCAGCATTTT CASSTLGQQYSNQPQHF 17 TRBJ1-5 TRBV7-3 once TRBD1
TGTGCCAGCAGCCCTAGCGGGACCGCCTACAATGAGCAGTTCTTC CASSPSGTAYNEQFF 15 TRBJ2-1 TRBV5-5 . TRBD2
TGTGCCAGCAGCGGACACTCCGACTCCTACGAGCAGTACTTC CASSGHSDSYEQYF 14 TRBJ2-7 TRBV7-9 . .
TGTGACTTCCAAGAGACCCAGTACTTC CDFQETQYF 9 TRBJ2-5 TRBV21-1 few .
TGTGCCATCAGTGACGGGGTCTCTTCCTACGAGCAGTACTTC CAISDGVSSYEQYF 14 TRBJ2-7 TRBV10-3 . .
TGTGCCAGCAGTCCCGCGGGGGGAAACACCATATATTTT CASSPAGGNTIYF 13 TRBJ1-3 TRBV12-3/TRBV12-4 . .
TGTGCCAGCAGCTCTCGGACAGGGGGATATGGCTATGGCTACACCTTC CASSSRTGGYGYGYTF 16 TRBJ1-2 TRBV7-8 . TRBD1
TGTGCCAGCAGTGCAGGGTTAACTGAAGCTTTCTTT CASSAGLTEAFF 12 TRBJ1-1 TRBV11-2 . .
TGTGCCAGCAGCCGGGGGGGACTAGCGGGAGGTGGGGATGAGCAGTTCTTC CASSRGGLAGGGDEQFF 17 TRBJ2-1 TRBV4-2 . TRBD2
TGTGCCAGCAGCCAGGACAGTTCCTATGGCTACACCTTC CASSQDSSYGYTF 13 TRBJ1-2 TRBV7-2 few .
TGTGCCAGAACACGACAGTTTCGGGCGTTCTTC CARTRQFRAFF 11 TRBJ2-1 TRBV3-1/TRBV3-2 . .
TGTGCCAGCAGCCAACGGGAGACTGAAGCTTTCTTT CASSQRETEAFF 12 TRBJ1-1 TRBV4-2 . .
TGTGCCAGCAGCTTAGTTAGCGGGACCAACACCGGGGAGCTGTTTTTT CASSLVSGTNTGELFF 16 TRBJ2-2 TRBV7-9 . TRBD2
TGTGCCAGCAGCGGAGAGGCTAGCGGGAGAGGTGGCGGCCCAGATACGCAGTATTTT CASSGEASGRGGGPDTQYF 19 TRBJ2-3 TRBV13 . TRBD2
TGTGCCAGCAGCTTAGGGTCCCGACAGGATATTAACTATGGCTACACCTTC CASSLGSRQDINYGYTF 17 TRBJ1-2 TRBV11-2 . .
TGTGCCAGCAGCTTAGCAGGGACTAGCGGGATGACAGATACGCAGTATTTT CASSLAGTSGMTDTQYF 17 TRBJ2-3 TRBV7-9 . TRBD2
TGTGCCATCAGTCCCCCCCTAGCGGGAGTCGTTGAGCAGTTCTTC CAISPPLAGVVEQFF 15 TRBJ2-1 TRBV10-3 . TRBD2
TGTGCCAGTAGTATCCCCCTCCCGGGACAAACCTACGAGCAGTACTTC CASSIPLPGQTYEQYF 16 TRBJ2-7 TRBV19 . .
TGTGCCAGCAGCCAACCTGCGGGCACCGTCGGGACAGGGACCTCTGAAGCTTTCTTT CASSQPAGTVGTGTSEAFF 19 TRBJ1-1 TRBV3-1/TRBV3-2 . TRBD1
TGTGCCAGCAGCACCCTACTAACAGATACGCAGTATTTT CASSTLLTDTQYF 13 TRBJ2-3 TRBV5-6 . .
TGCAGTGCTAGCCCCAGAGATACGCAGTATTTT CSASPRDTQYF 11 TRBJ2-3 TRBV20-1 . .
TGTGCCAGCAGCGAATACACAGATTCTGAAGCTTTCTTT CASSEYTDSEAFF 13 TRBJ1-1 TRBV11-3 . .
TGTGCCAGCAGCCCTGTACGAGCGGGAGGGACCTACAATGAGCAGTTCTTC CASSPVRAGGTYNEQFF 17 TRBJ2-1 TRBV4-2 . TRBD2